Listed below are T cell receptor beta chains from one sample, sequenced in a study of human T cells and chemical hapten exposure. TCRdb analysed the RACE reads with MiXCR anew, one entry per CDR3 protein. The sample has roughly 120,000 distinct CDR3 sequences, 9% to 13% seen once. The starting material was whole blood, obtained in connection with sensitization to the hapten diphenylcyclopropenone (DPC). The receptor set was obtained from a woman aged 45 to 65 with alopecia areata. Some clones in this sample may be carry-over from other donors' samples. Each CDR3 is given with its conserved first and last residue. A D gene is named only where the DNA matches it firmly. The size of a clone is reported for some rows only, either as once, few or many, or as a class for expanded clones.

D gene	J gene	clone size	V gene	CDR3 DNA	CDR3 protein
TRBD1	TRBJ1-5	.	TRBV20-1	TGCAGTGCTTCGGGACAGGGAAACCAGCCCCAGCATTTT	CSASGQGNQPQHF
.	TRBJ1-3	many	TRBV6-6	TGTGCCAGCAGTTACTCTGGAAACACCATATATTTT	CASSYSGNTIYF
.	TRBJ2-7	few	TRBV29-1	TGCAGCGTTGAAGATCAGGAGGGAGGCGAGCAGTACTTC	CSVEDQEGGEQYF
.	TRBJ1-5	few	TRBV6-6	TGTGCCAGCAAGCGGGGGGAGAGCAATCAGCCCCAGCATTTT	CASKRGESNQPQHF
.	TRBJ2-7	few	TRBV29-1	TGCAGCTGCCGGGACACAAACTACGAGCAGTACTTC	CSCRDTNYEQYF
.	TRBJ2-2	few	TRBV27	TGTGCCAGCTGTCAAGTGGGGGCTTGGAACACCGGGGAGCTGTTTTTT	CASCQVGAWNTGELFF
.	TRBJ2-7	many	TRBV5-5	TGTGCCAGCAGCTGGGCTCAGGGGGGCACCTACGAGCAGTACTTC	CASSWAQGGTYEQYF
.	TRBJ2-7	many	TRBV6-5	TGTGCCAGCAGTTTCGTGGGGGAGCAGTACTTC	CASSFVGEQYF
TRBD2	TRBJ2-7	few	TRBV10-2	TGCGCCAGCAGAGTGAGAATAGCGGGGGACGTTTTCTACGAGCAGTACTTC	CASRVRIAGDVFYEQYF
TRBD2	TRBJ2-1	.	TRBV20-1	TGCAGTGCTAGCTCAGCGGGAGAATACAATGAGCAGTTCTTC	CSASSAGEYNEQFF
.	TRBJ1-1	many	TRBV18	TGTGCCAGCTCACCATTTCAGGGAAGGACGGTAGAGCCTGAAGCTTTCTTT	CASSPFQGRTVEPEAFF
TRBD1	TRBJ2-1	.	TRBV18	TGTGCCAGCTCACCGGACAGGGGGCTCCCCTCCTACAATGAGCAGTTCTTC	CASSPDRGLPSYNEQFF
.	TRBJ1-5	.	TRBV20-1	TGCAGTGCTATTGCGGTGAGCAATCAGCCCCAGCATTTT	CSAIAVSNQPQHF
.	TRBJ2-6	few	TRBV11-2	TGTGCCAGCAGCAGGCAACAATCCCCTGGGGCCAACGTCCTGACTTTC	CASSRQQSPGANVLTF
.	TRBJ1-1	.	TRBV4-1	TGCGCCAGCAGCCATCCCCGAGAGGCCAAGAACACTGAAGCTTTCTTT	CASSHPREAKNTEAFF
TRBD1	TRBJ1-2	.	TRBV4-3	TGCGCCAGCAGCCCCGGCTTATTCGGGACAGGGGGCTACACCTTC	CASSPGLFGTGGYTF
.	TRBJ2-1	many	TRBV6-5	TGTGCCAGCAGTTCGCCGGCTCACAATGAGCAGTTCTTC	CASSSPAHNEQFF
.	TRBJ2-1	few	TRBV5-6	TGTGCCAGCACCTTGGGGTGGCCTAGCGAGTACAATGAGCAGTTCTTC	CASTLGWPSEYNEQFF
.	TRBJ2-3	.	TRBV21-1	TGTGCCAGCAGCAAAGAGGGCGGGAGCGTTGGAGATACGCAGTATTTT	CASSKEGGSVGDTQYF
TRBD1	TRBJ2-3	many	TRBV7-6	TGTGCCAGCAGCTTAGTTTACAGGGGTGATACGCAGTATTTT	CASSLVYRGDTQYF
.	TRBJ2-6	.	TRBV28	TGTGCCAGCAGTTTTCAGGGATCTGGGGCCAACGTCCTGACTTTC	CASSFQGSGANVLTF
.	TRBJ1-1	.	TRBV18	TGTGCCAGCTCACCACGGAGCGGGGGGTCGTCGGCTGAAGCTTTCTTT	CASSPRSGGSSAEAFF
TRBD1	TRBJ1-1	few	TRBV6-6	TGTGCCAGCAGTTACCCCGACAGGGGTATGAACACTGAAGCTTTCTTT	CASSYPDRGMNTEAFF
.	TRBJ2-1	few	TRBV10-2	TGCGCCAGCAGTGAGGGGGGTTCCTACAATGAGCAGTTCTTC	CASSEGGSYNEQFF
.	TRBJ1-4	.	TRBV28	TGTGCCAGCAGAACCTCTAATGAAAAACTGTTTTTT	CASRTSNEKLFF
.	TRBJ1-2	few	TRBV6-5	TGTGCCAGCAGTTTAAGCCGAACTTGGCCCTATGGCTACACCTTC	CASSLSRTWPYGYTF
TRBD2	TRBJ2-7	many	TRBV11-2	TGTGCCAGCAGCTTAAAAACTAGCGGTACCTACGAGCAGTACTTC	CASSLKTSGTYEQYF
TRBD2	TRBJ2-7	.	TRBV18	TGTGCCAGCTCACTACTAGCGGGAGGGTCCTACGAGCAGTACTTC	CASSLLAGGSYEQYF
.	TRBJ2-7	many	TRBV10-1	TGCGCCAGCAGCATCCCGGGACGCTACGAGCAGTACTTC	CASSIPGRYEQYF
.	TRBJ2-7	.	TRBV6-2/TRBV6-3	TGTGCCAGCAGTTACGACACCTCCTACGAGCAGTACTTC	CASSYDTSYEQYF
.	TRBJ1-5	many	TRBV10-2	TGCGCCAGCAGTGAGAATAGCAATCAGCCCCAGCATTTT	CASSENSNQPQHF
.	TRBJ1-1	many	TRBV10-3	TGTGCCATCAGCCCCCTGGGGAACACTGAAGCTTTCTTT	CAISPLGNTEAFF
.	TRBJ2-3	.	TRBV20-1	TGCAGTGCTCCTAGACTAGGCACAGATACGCAGTATTTT	CSAPRLGTDTQYF
.	TRBJ1-1	many	TRBV18	TGTGCCAGCTCACTCTCCGACAGTCCGGACACTGAAGCTTTCTTT	CASSLSDSPDTEAFF
.	TRBJ2-7	.	TRBV28	TGTGCCAGCAGTTTATCGCCCAGAACCTACGAGCAGTACTTC	CASSLSPRTYEQYF
.	TRBJ2-7	.	TRBV27	TGTGCCAGCAGTTTCATGGGCCGCAGCTACGAGCAGTACTTC	CASSFMGRSYEQYF
.	TRBJ2-3	.	TRBV21-1	TGTGCCAGCAGCAAAGCCACAAACTCGGATAGGCAGTATTTT	CASSKATNSDRQYF
.	TRBJ2-1	.	TRBV11-3	TGTGCCAGCAGCTTGTACTCGAGCTCCTACAATGAGCAGTTCTTC	CASSLYSSSYNEQFF
.	TRBJ1-2	.	TRBV19	TGTGCCAGTAGGGACACGGTGATTTATGGCTACACCTTC	CASRDTVIYGYTF
.	TRBJ1-2	few	TRBV6-5	TGTGCCAGCAGTTACTCGCAGGGTTTCGGCTATGGCTACACCTTC	CASSYSQGFGYGYTF
.	TRBJ2-5	many	TRBV5-4	TGTGCCAGCAGCTTGGCCGGGACTGGGGGAGAGACCCAGTACTTC	CASSLAGTGGETQYF
.	TRBJ1-1	many	TRBV20-1	TGCAGTGCTAGCTCAAAAGCTTTCTTT	CSASSKAFF
TRBD2	TRBJ2-5	.	TRBV12-5	TGTGCTAGTGGTTTGGGGGTAGCGGGCCGCCTCGGGACCCAGTACTTC	CASGLGVAGRLGTQYF
TRBD1	TRBJ2-7	.	TRBV18	TGTGCCAGCTCACTATCCCGACAGGGTTTCTACGAGCAGTACTTC	CASSLSRQGFYEQYF
TRBD1	TRBJ1-1	.	TRBV14	TGTGCCAGCAGCCTCAGGGACAGGGATGAAGCTTTCTTT	CASSLRDRDEAFF
.	TRBJ1-2	many	TRBV18	TGTGCCAGCTCACCATCAGGTATCAACTATGGCTACACCTTC	CASSPSGINYGYTF
.	TRBJ2-4	many	TRBV7-2	TGTGCCAGCAGCTTAGAGGTCCTAGCCAAAAACATTCAGTACTTC	CASSLEVLAKNIQYF
TRBD1	TRBJ2-7	many	TRBV29-1	TGCAGCGTTGGGAACAGGGGCGGCGAGCAGTACTTC	CSVGNRGGEQYF
TRBD2	TRBJ2-7	many	TRBV11-2	TGTGCCAGCAGCTCGACTAACGGGGGGGCCAGTGAGCAGTACTTC	CASSSTNGGASEQYF
.	TRBJ1-6	many	TRBV11-2	TGTGCCAGCAGCGGGTCGGGTTCACCCCTCCACTTT	CASSGSGSPLHF
.	TRBJ2-3	.	TRBV5-1	TGCGCCAGCAGCTTGGTCGAGGGCACAGATACGCAGTATTTT	CASSLVEGTDTQYF
TRBD1	TRBJ1-6	many	TRBV6-5	TGTGCCAGCAGTTACTGGGACAGGGGAAATAATTCACCCCTCCACTTT	CASSYWDRGNNSPLHF
.	TRBJ1-3	.	TRBV18	TGTGCCAGCTCACCAAGGGACGACGCTGGAAACACCATATATTTT	CASSPRDDAGNTIYF
TRBD2	TRBJ2-7	few	TRBV20-1	TGCAGTGCGGGACTAGCGGGAGCCGGCGGCAACTACGAGCAGTACTTC	CSAGLAGAGGNYEQYF
.	TRBJ2-2	many	TRBV7-9	TGTGCCAGCAGCGTTCAGGGTGTCGGGGAGCTGTTTTTT	CASSVQGVGELFF